The present TCR beta chain was sequenced within a study of T-cell memory formation after mild COVID-19. Study-level findings and limits: Second-wave clones peaking on day 37 lacked confirmed SARS-CoV-2 specificity.

A note on this clonotype: Antigen unknown.

Sample barcodes and UMIs were carried by the TCR alpha and TCR beta cDNA libraries that 5'RACE generated with constant-segment primers. MiXCR, applied by TCRdb to the 5' RACE reads, yields one record per CDR3 protein. Of roughly 120,000 distinct CDR3 sequences detected, about 24% appear once; the ten largest clones hold about 38%. The germline CDR1 and CDR2 sequences are SGHVS and FQNEAQ. There are 13 residues in the CDR3. V was shortened by 2 bases and J by 7 bases, with 12 bases between the two germline ends. This TCR was sampled from a man between 18 and 35 years old who had mild COVID-19 (a few samples of this study predate the infection). Cell type and time point are not known. The rearrangement links TRBV7-8 to TRBJ2-7, with a possible D match to TRBD2 (5 bases). What was sequenced was PBMCs or a T cell subset sorted from them (not recorded which). This CDR3 is CASSLWGEEEQYF. The CDR3, as DNA: TGTGCCAGCAGCTTATGGGGAGAGGAAGAGCAGTACTTC.